The 19 T cell receptor beta chains listed next were all sequenced from one sample in a study of CD8+ T cells in alopecia areata. Investigators isolated RNA and reverse transcribed it into cDNA to act as the sequencing template. Profiled with immunoSEQ multiplex PCR; TCRdb holds only in-frame clones, not every one. The data contain 150,000 or so clones, roughly 44% of them singletons. The sample consisted of CD4+ T cells sorted from blood. The receptors here all came from a human donor with alopecia areata.

This chain joins TRBV7-2 and TRBJ2-5, with TRBD2 matching 12 bases. Trimming removed 4 bases from V and 3 bases from J; junction bases left unmatched: 12. Germline lookup yields CDR1 SGHTA and CDR2 FQGNSA. This CDR3 is built from 18 residues. This CDR3 is CASSSPLPTSGSKETQYF. In DNA form, the CDR3 reads TGTGCCAGCAGCTCCCCCCTCCCGACTAGCGGGAGTAAAGAGACCCAGTACTTC.

This clone has just a few counts. V is TRBV29-1 and J is TRBJ1-1; D gene ambiguous. The germline V and J ends were trimmed by 5 bases and 0 bases, with 7 bases remaining between them. This CDR3 is 12 amino acids long. Germline CDR1 and CDR2: SQVTM and ANQGSEA. The CDR3 region has the DNA TGCAGCGTTTCCACATTGAACACTGAAGCTTTCTTT. Translated: CSVSTLNTEAFF.

The table lists this clone with a few counts. The CDR3 sequence: CATERAGAGSYEQYF. The CDR3 bases are TGTGCCACCGAAAGAGCGGGAGCCGGCTCCTACGAGCAGTACTTC. This sequence joins TRBV25-1 and TRBJ2-7, with 8 bases aligning to TRBD2. The CDR3 consists of 15 residues. V was pared by 10 bases and J by 0 bases, with 11 bases of the junction left unmatched. Germline V gene data show CDR1 as MGHDK and CDR2 as SYGVNS.

This clone was found a few times. As DNA, the CDR3 is TGTGCCAGCTCACCACCTATGTGGGAAGGCGGTGAGCAGTTCTTC. Its translation is CASSPPMWEGGEQFF. The chain employs TRBV18 and TRBJ2-1; D remains ambiguous. This CDR3 is 15 amino acids long. Per the germline V gene, CDR1 is KGHSH and CDR2 is LQKENI. V dropped 0 bases and J dropped 9 bases, with 15 bases sitting between them. Combining the CDR3 with reference TRBV18 and TRBJ2-1 gives the whole variable domain NAGVMQNPRHLVRRRGQEARLRCSPMKGHSHVYWYRQLPEEGLKFMVYLQKENIIDESGMPKERFSAEFPKEGPSILRIQQVVRGDSAAYFCASSPPMWEGGEQFFGPGTRLTVL.

The chain employs TRBV29-1 and TRBJ2-2; 7 bases fit TRBD1. V lost 7 bases to trimming and J lost 1 base; unmatched junction nucleotides: 6. This CDR3 is 14 amino acids long. Germline assignment: CDR1 SQVTM and CDR2 ANQGSEA. CDR3 sequence: CSATGMVNTGELFF. DNA for the CDR3: TGCAGCGCGACAGGGATGGTGAACACCGGGGAGCTGTTTTTT.

The V gene is TRBV5-1, the J gene TRBJ2-7; D is ambiguous. Germline V gives CDR1 SGHRS, CDR2 YFSETQ. This CDR3 has 11 amino acids. The V gene lost 4 bases and the J gene lost 0 bases, with 2 bases spanning the gap. The CDR3 sequence is CASSPSYEQYF. The CDR3 DNA reads TGCGCCAGCAGCCCCTCCTACGAGCAGTACTTC. Full variable domain (missing parts from reference TRBV5-1 and TRBJ2-7): KAGVTQTPRYLIKTRGQQVTLSCSPISGHRSVSWYQQTPGQGLQFLFEYFSETQRNKGNFPGRFSGRQFSNSRSEMNVSTLELGDSALYLCASSPSYEQYFGPGTRLTVT.

The V and J genes are TRBV6-5 and TRBJ2-1; 10 bases agree with TRBD2. CDR1 is MNHEY, CDR2 SVGAGI, per germline. The CDR3 covers 15 residues. The junction had 10 bases not matched to a gene; V was cut back by 5 bases and J by 9 bases. For the CDR3, the DNA is TGTGCCAGCAGTGCCCTGGCTAGCGGGAGACTTGAGCAGTTCTTC. It is translated as CASSALASGRLEQFF.

The chain carries TRBV7-9 and TRBJ2-3, with TRBD1 identical over 9 bases. Germline trimming cut 5 bases from V and 4 bases from J; bases unmatched to any gene: 7. The CDR3 has 15 amino acids. Germline CDR1 is SEHNR and CDR2 is FQNEAQ (reference sequence). The CDR3 reads CASSAGQGQADTQYF. The CDR3 nucleotides read TGTGCCAGCAGCGCGGGACAGGGACAAGCAGATACGCAGTATTTT.

In this sample, this clone turned up once. V is TRBV4-1 and J is TRBJ2-7, with D unclear. The CDR3 spans 12 residues. Germline V lookup: CDR1 MGHRA, CDR2 YSYEKL. Trimming removed 1 base from V and 6 bases from J, with 7 bases in between. The CDR3 sequence is CASSQGWGEQYF. The CDR3 DNA sequence: TGCGCCAGCAGCCAAGGCTGGGGCGAGCAGTACTTC.

The gene calls are TRBV25-1 and TRBJ2-7; possible D gene TRBD1, 7 bases. Trimming shortened V by 6 bases and J by 3 bases, and 12 bases separated the two germline ends. There are 13 residues in the CDR3. Germline CDR1 and CDR2: MGHDK and SYGVNS. This CDR3 reads CASRAGGSYEQYF. CDR3 nucleotide sequence: TGTGCCAGCAGGGCAGGGGGGAGCTACGAGCAGTACTTC.

The V gene is TRBV2, the J gene TRBJ1-2; the D gene is possibly TRBD1 (5 bases). V was shortened by 4 bases and J by 4 bases, with 13 bases between the two germline ends. CDR3 length: 14 residues. Germline-derived CDR1 and CDR2 are SNHLY and FYNNEI. The DNA for the CDR3 is TGTGCCAGCAGTGTAGACCAGGGCTTCTATGGCTACACCTTC. Amino acids: CASSVDQGFYGYTF. Full variable domain (rest looked up from reference TRBV2 and TRBJ1-2): EPEVTQTPSHQVTQMGQEVILRCVPISNHLYFYWYRQILGQKVEFLVSFYNNEISEKSEIFDDQFSVERPDGSNFTLKIRSTKLEDSAMYFCASSVDQGFYGYTFGSGTRLTVV.

This clone was picked up a small number of times. The V call is TRBV7-3, the J call TRBJ2-1; 8 positions agree with TRBD2. The CDR3 loop spans 16 amino acids. Looked up from germline, CDR1 is SGHTA and CDR2 is FQGTGA. V trimming: 5 bases; J trimming: 3 bases; junction bases outside the gene matches: 9. The CDR3 loop is CASSPQGAGVYNEQFF. The CDR3 nucleotides read TGTGCCAGCAGCCCCCAAGGAGCGGGAGTCTACAATGAGCAGTTCTTC.

The chain employs TRBV18 and TRBJ2-5; the D is unclear. V gave up 4 bases and J gave up 5 bases, with 11 bases separating them. The CDR3 spans 13 residues. From germline, CDR1 is KGHSH and CDR2 LQKENI. CDR3 sequence: CASSRSRSETQYF. In DNA form, the CDR3 reads TGTGCCAGCTCACGGTCTAGATCGGAGACCCAGTACTTC.

This clone was detected a few times. This sequence joins TRBV4-1 and TRBJ2-1, with D possibly matching TRBD2 (6 bases). Germline V gene sequence: CDR1 MGHRA, CDR2 YSYEKL. Trimming stripped 1 base from V and 9 bases from J, with 13 bases between. The CDR3 runs to 14 residues. CDR3 DNA sequence: TGCGCCAGCAGCCAAGTCCGGGAGAAGGGTGAGCAGTTCTTC. It specifies CASSQVREKGEQFF.

This clone was seen only once. V is TRBV30 and J is TRBJ1-2, with a weak D call TRBD1 (5 bases). The V gene's germline CDR1 is GTSNPN and CDR2 SVGIG (reference sequence). The CDR3 has 14 residues. The germline V and J ends were trimmed by 4 bases and 4 bases, with 16 bases remaining between them. CDR3 loop: CAWKFQGAGYGYTF. CDR3 DNA: TGTGCCTGGAAGTTTCAGGGAGCGGGCTATGGCTACACCTTC. The full variable domain, completed using reference TRBV30 and TRBJ1-2, is SQTIHQWPATLVQPVGSPLSLECTVEGTSNPNLYWYRQAAGRGLQLLFYSVGIGQISSEVPQNLSASRPQDRQFILSSKKLLLSDSGFYLCAWKFQGAGYGYTFGSGTRLTVV.

This clone was found a few times. The rearrangement uses TRBV15 and TRBJ2-7; no clear D. The CDR3 is 12 amino acids. V was cut by 0 bases and J by 6 bases, with 6 bases left in between. CDR1 LNHNV and CDR2 YYDKDF come from the germline V gene (reference sequence). Here the CDR3 reads CATSRDRLEQYF. The DNA of the CDR3 is TGTGCCACCAGCAGAGACCGTCTCGAGCAGTACTTC.

The chain couples TRBV25-1 to TRBJ2-1; D perhaps matches TRBD2 (5 bases). The length of the CDR3 is 15 residues. The V gene lost 1 base and the J gene lost 7 bases, with 14 bases spanning the gap. From germline, CDR1 is MGHDK and CDR2 SYGVNS. In DNA form, the CDR3 reads TGTGCCAGCAGTGAATTGGGAGTCGGAAGGAATGAGCAGTTCTTC. This codes for CASSELGVGRNEQFF.

The rearrangement joins TRBV30 to TRBJ2-2; TRBD1 or TRBD2 may be the D gene (6 bases each). Germline V gene sequence: CDR1 GTSNPN, CDR2 SVGIG (reference sequence). The length of the CDR3 is 14 residues. V was pared by 7 bases and J by 4 bases, with 16 bases between. The CDR3 loop is CAFKGGGGTGELFF. CDR3 DNA: TGTGCCTTCAAGGGGGGCGGCGGCACCGGGGAGCTGTTTTTT. Filled out from reference TRBV30 and TRBJ2-2, the complete variable domain reads SQTIHQWPATLVQPVGSPLSLECTVEGTSNPNLYWYRQAAGRGLQLLFYSVGIGQISSEVPQNLSASRPQDRQFILSSKKLLLSDSGFYLCAFKGGGGTGELFFGEGSRLTVL.

This clone appeared a few times. This chain uses TRBV29-1 with TRBJ2-1; TRBD2 might be the D (5 bases). Germline CDR1 is SQVTM and CDR2 is ANQGSEA. This CDR3 is built from 14 residues. The V end was cut by 6 bases, the J end by 0 bases, with 12 bases between. The CDR3 here is CSVEDPPSYNEQFF. DNA for the CDR3: TGCAGCGTGGAGGACCCTCCCTCCTACAATGAGCAGTTCTTC.